Below are 21 T cell receptor beta chains sequenced from a single sample in a study of CD8 T cells in ankylosing spondylitis. TCRdb analysed the 5' RACE reads with MiXCR anew, one entry per CDR3 protein. In the table there are a few hundred thousand distinct CDR3 sequences, about 10% of which are singletons. The sequencing sample was made of blood, either unsorted or a sorted T cell fraction (not recorded which). These receptors were obtained from a male donor with ankylosing spondylitis or in good health (not recorded which).

This clonotype came up many times. The V gene is TRBV5-1, the J gene TRBJ1-1; D gene ambiguous. From germline, CDR1 is SGHRS and CDR2 YFSETQ. Trimming took off 4 bases at V and 4 bases at J, with 14 bases between the two ends. CDR3 length: 14 amino acids. The CDR3 nucleotides read TGCGCCAGCAGCCTAAACGACAAGGGCACTGAAGCTTTCTTT. This gives the protein CASSLNDKGTEAFF.

This clonotype occurred a few times. The CDR3 loop is CAIMGRGRGNEQFF. The CDR3 DNA reads as TGTGCCATCATGGGGCGGGGTCGAGGGAATGAGCAGTTCTTC. The genes are TRBV10-3 and TRBJ2-1; weak D call: TRBD2 (6 bases). Germline V gene lookup returns CDR1 ENHRY and CDR2 SYGVKD. V was cut by 7 bases and J by 7 bases, with 17 bases left in between. The CDR3 has 14 residues.

At least ten counts were recorded for this clonotype. The chain joins TRBV5-1 to TRBJ1-2; 7 nucleotides agree with TRBD1. CDR1 and CDR2 (germline): SGHRS, YFSETQ. The junction had 11 bases not matched to a gene; V was cut back by 4 bases and J by 8 bases. This CDR3 is built from 14 residues. CDR3 region: CASSGLTGYQGYTF. The DNA for the CDR3 is TGCGCCAGCAGCGGATTGACAGGGTATCAAGGCTACACCTTC.

On this clonotype itself: A much larger clone sits a single nucleotide away, making a read error possible. V usage is TRBV12-3 or TRBV12-4 and J usage is TRBJ1-1; 9 bases are a match to TRBD1. This CDR3 region has 13 residues. The CDR3 reads CVSRMTGGTEAFF. DNA of the CDR3: TGTGTCAGCAGAATGACAGGGGGCACTGAAGCTTTCTTT.

This clonotype was observed many times. The chain recombines TRBV12-5 with TRBJ1-1; D is undetermined. V was clipped by 6 bases and J by 3 bases, with 14 bases between them. Germline V gene sequence: CDR1 LGHNT, CDR2 FRNRAP. The CDR3 consists of 14 residues. The CDR3 here is CASGLSGVDTEAFF. CDR3 in DNA: TGTGCTAGTGGCCTATCCGGGGTCGACACTGAAGCTTTCTTT.

The chain carries TRBV6-5 and TRBJ2-2; 10 nucleotides align to TRBD1. V lost 4 bases, J lost 6 bases, and 8 bases stayed unmatched. The CDR3 sequence is 16 residues long. CDR1 and CDR2 (germline): MNHEY, SVGAGI. CDR3 DNA sequence: TGTGCCAGCAGTTTACCGGGACAGGGGTATCCCGGGGAGCTGTTTTTT. Translation: CASSLPGQGYPGELFF.

The chain has TRBV6-9 and TRBJ2-5; D unresolved. The length of the CDR3 is 12 residues. V lost 0 bases and J 3 bases, leaving 2 bases between the germline ends. Per the germline V gene, CDR1 is MNHGY and CDR2 is SVAAGI. The CDR3 nucleotides are TGTGCCAGCAGTTATTCTGAAGAGACCCAGTACTTC. Protein sequence: CASSYSEETQYF.

The chain uses TRBV5-6 and TRBJ2-3; D is perhaps TRBD1 (5 bases). Trimming removed 0 bases from V and 4 bases from J, with 21 bases in between. Germline-derived CDR1 and CDR2 are SGHDT and YYEEEE. This CDR3 is built from 18 residues. The CDR3 nucleotides read TGTGCCAGCAGCTTGGCCCGGCCGTTGGCAGGGAAACCAGATACGCAGTATTTT. Amino acid sequence: CASSLARPLAGKPDTQYF.

This clonotype has a count of ten or more. The chain carries TRBV7-6 and TRBJ2-3; 10 positions match TRBD2. The germline V gene encodes CDR1 SGHVS and CDR2 FNYEAQ. This CDR3 comprises 15 residues. With V trimmed by 4 bases and J by 5 bases, 6 bases remained unmatched. CDR3 nucleotide sequence: TGTGCCAGCAGCTCCGCGGCTAGCGGGGGAGATACGCAGTATTTT. It encodes CASSSAASGGDTQYF.

The table lists this clonotype with a few counts. The rearrangement joins TRBV7-9 to TRBJ2-1, with 7 positions matching TRBD2. The germline CDR1 and CDR2 sequences are SEHNR and FQNEAQ (reference sequence). Germline trimming cut 1 base from V and 8 bases from J; bases unmatched to any gene: 11. This CDR3 has 16 amino acids. The CDR3 region has the DNA TGTGCCAGCAGCTTAGATCTAGCGGCTGGGATCGATGAGCAGTTCTTC. Residues: CASSLDLAAGIDEQFF.

This clonotype was detected ten times or more. The chain recombines TRBV12-3 or TRBV12-4 with TRBJ2-6; D is possibly TRBD1 (6 bases). The CDR3 extends over 16 amino acids. V was cut by 5 bases and J by 0 bases, with 11 bases left in between. The CDR3 is CASSRDIASGANVLTF. CDR3 DNA sequence: TGTGCCAGCAGTCGGGACATCGCCTCTGGGGCCAACGTCCTGACTTTC.

This clonotype was counted many times. V and J are TRBV6-5 and TRBJ2-3; 8 nucleotides agree with TRBD1. J lost 7 bases, V lost 0 bases, and 6 bases had no gene match. The CDR3 extends over 15 amino acids. CDR1 MNHEY and CDR2 SVGAGI come from the germline V gene. CDR3 sequence reads: CASSYSRTGTNTQYF. In DNA form, the CDR3 reads TGTGCCAGCAGTTACTCCCGGACAGGGACAAATACGCAGTATTTT.

This clonotype was seen only a few times. V is TRBV5-6 and J is TRBJ2-2; D gene uncertain. Germline V gene sequence: CDR1 SGHDT, CDR2 YYEEEE. The CDR3 spans 17 residues. Trimming took off 1 base at V and 3 bases at J, with 16 bases between the two ends. CDR3: CASSLTRYLGDTGELFF. CDR3 DNA: TGTGCCAGCAGCTTGACAAGATATCTGGGCGACACCGGGGAGCTGTTTTTT. The full variable domain, with the rest looked up from reference TRBV5-6 and TRBJ2-2, is DAGVTQSPTHLIKTRGQQVTLRCSPKSGHDTVSWYQQALGQGPQFIFQYYEEEERQRGNFPDRFSGHQFPNYSSELNVNALLLGDSALYLCASSLTRYLGDTGELFFGEGSRLTVL.

This clonotype was found a few times. The J gene is TRBJ2-2, the V gene TRBV7-9; TRBD2 matches at 11 bases. The CDR3 is made up of 15 amino acids. The V gene end was trimmed by 4 bases and the J gene end by 3 bases; junction bases not matched to a gene: 1. Germline lookup yields CDR1 SEHNR and CDR2 FQNEAQ (reference sequence). The CDR3 DNA reads as TGTGCCAGCAGCTCTAGCGGGAGGTACACCGGGGAGCTGTTTTTT. This encodes CASSSSGRYTGELFF.

This clonotype has a handful of counts. The chain uses TRBV11-1 and TRBJ2-1, with 12 bases aligning to TRBD1. CDR1 and CDR2 (germline): SGHAT, FQDESV (reference sequence). With 0 bases clipped from V and 6 bases from J, the junction kept 9 bases outside the gene matches. CDR3 length: 18 residues. CDR3 in amino acids: CASSLAWDRGLLSNEQFF. The CDR3 DNA is TGTGCCAGCAGCTTAGCTTGGGACAGGGGGCTCTTAAGCAATGAGCAGTTCTTC.

This clonotype has more than one count but fewer than ten. The chain has TRBV15 and TRBJ2-7; D is possibly TRBD1 (6 bases). The V end lost 1 base, the J end lost 3 bases, and 13 bases lay between the germline ends. Looked up from germline, CDR1 is LNHNV and CDR2 is YYDKDF (reference sequence). This CDR3 is 15 amino acids long. The DNA of the CDR3 is TGTGCCACCAGCAGAGTAGAAAAGGGGGTCTACGAGCAGTACTTC. Protein: CATSRVEKGVYEQYF.

This clonotype has a count of ten or more. V usage is TRBV18 and J usage is TRBJ1-2, with D possibly matching TRBD1 (6 bases). The CDR3 is 15 amino acids. V lost 6 bases to trimming and J lost 3 bases, with 17 bases between them. The germline gives CDR1 KGHSH, CDR2 LQKENI. Here the CDR3 DNA reads TGTGCCAGCTCTAGGGACACTTCAGATTACTATGGCTACACCTTC. Protein: CASSRDTSDYYGYTF.

This clonotype has more than one count but fewer than ten. The V and J genes are TRBV9 and TRBJ2-1, with D possibly matching TRBD2 (6 bases). V lost 0 bases, J lost 9 bases, and 16 bases lay in between. Germline V gene data show CDR1 as SGDLS and CDR2 as YYNGEE. CDR3 length: 15 residues. The CDR3 protein is CASSVEASVVGEQFF. Written as DNA, the CDR3 is TGTGCCAGCAGCGTAGAGGCTAGCGTCGTAGGTGAGCAGTTCTTC.

The chain joins TRBV12-3 or TRBV12-4 to TRBJ1-5, with 7 bases identical to TRBD1. This CDR3 region has 14 residues. V dropped 3 bases and J dropped 3; count of bases not matched to a gene: 2. The CDR3 sequence: CASSFGTDNQPQHF. The CDR3 nucleotides read TGTGCCAGCAGTTTCGGGACAGACAATCAGCCCCAGCATTTT.

The rearrangement links TRBV10-1 to TRBJ1-1; weak D call: TRBD1 (6 bases). Germline V gives CDR1 WNHNN, CDR2 SYGVQD (reference sequence). V lost 4 bases to trimming and J lost 1 base, with 7 bases between them. This CDR3 is built from 13 residues. The CDR3 is CASSGDTNTEAFF. CDR3 in DNA: TGCGCCAGCAGTGGGGACACGAACACTGAAGCTTTCTTT.

The V call is TRBV6-5, the J call TRBJ2-7; weak D call: TRBD2 (6 bases). V was pared by 5 bases and J by 1 base, with 15 bases between. Per the germline V gene, CDR1 is MNHEY and CDR2 is SVGAGI. The CDR3 consists of 15 residues. CDR3 protein: CASSNGGGGSYEQYF. The CDR3 nucleotides read TGTGCCAGCAGTAACGGGGGAGGTGGGTCCTACGAGCAGTACTTC.